One sample yielded the 15 T cell receptor beta chains listed below, sequenced in a study of blood T cell repertoires in COVID-19 (dated by TCRdb to the early 2020s). The library was generated by the immunoSEQ multiplex PCR assay. TCRdb carries this immuneACCESS record with in-frame sequences only. Its versions omit some clonotypes, under half of them owing to an unresolved V gene in the studies checked, with the rest unexplained. Present in this sample are a few hundred thousand clones, under 90% of which were seen just once. The leading ten clones occupy more than 9% of the sample. The sample consisted of PBMCs or T cells enriched from blood (not recorded which). These receptors all come from a woman younger than 35 who had recovered from COVID-19.

The V and J genes are TRBV7-2 and TRBJ2-3; TRBD2 agrees at 7 bases. The V segment lost 2 bases and the J segment 2 bases; nucleotides outside the gene matches: 7. The CDR3 consists of 16 residues. Germline V gene lookup returns CDR1 SGHTA and CDR2 FQGNSA. CDR3 region: CASSLWLAASTDTQYF. DNA for the CDR3: TGTGCCAGCAGCTTATGGCTAGCGGCCTCCACAGATACGCAGTATTTT.

V and J are TRBV5-4 and TRBJ2-2, with 8 bases lining up with TRBD2. V was pared by 0 bases and J by 4 bases, with 11 bases of the junction left unmatched. The CDR3 has 18 amino acids. CDR1 is SGHNT and CDR2 is YYREEE in the germline V gene (reference sequence). The CDR3 DNA reads as TGTGCCAGCAGCTTGGCTCCCGTAACGGGGGGGCTCACCGGGGAGCTGTTTTTT. Translated, it gives CASSLAPVTGGLTGELFF.

This clone was seen a handful of times. The chain recombines TRBV18 with TRBJ1-1; TRBD1 might be the D (5 bases). Germline CDR1 reads KGHSH; CDR2 reads LQKENI. The V end lost 2 bases, the J end lost 3 bases, and 13 bases lay between the germline ends. The CDR3 consists of 15 residues. In DNA, the CDR3 is TGTGCCAGCTCACCAGGGGCAGGTTCGTACACTGAAGCTTTCTTT. Protein sequence: CASSPGAGSYTEAFF.

About this clone itself: Other nucleotide sequences in the sample specify the same CDR3. The chain is built from TRBV5-4 and TRBJ1-2; D might be TRBD1 (6 bases). The germline CDR1 and CDR2 sequences are SGHNT and YYREEE (reference sequence). V shed 2 bases and J shed 5 bases, with 10 bases lying between them. CDR3 size: 13 residues. Written as DNA, the CDR3 is TGTGCCAGCAGCTTAACAGGGCCATATGGCTACACCTTC. Its translation: CASSLTGPYGYTF. Combining the CDR3 with reference TRBV5-4 and TRBJ1-2 gives the whole variable domain ETGVTQSPTHLIKTRGQQVTLRCSSQSGHNTVSWYQQALGQGPQFIFQYYREEENGRGNFPPRFSGLQFPNYSSELNVNALELDDSALYLCASSLTGPYGYTFGSGTRLTVV.

The chain employs TRBV3-1 (or the pseudogene TRBV3-2) and TRBJ1-3; D possibly corresponds to TRBD1 (5 bases). The CDR3 covers 15 residues. From germline, CDR1 is LGHDT and CDR2 YNNKEL (reference sequence). V was clipped by 6 bases and J by 2 bases, with 14 bases between them. CDR3 in amino acids: CASRRGEGPGNTIYF. The CDR3 DNA reads TGTGCCAGCAGGCGGGGGGAGGGGCCTGGAAACACCATATATTTT.

The gene calls are TRBV11-3 and TRBJ2-5; a possible D gene is TRBD2 (6 bases). Germline assignment: CDR1 SGHNT and CDR2 YENEEA. Trimming left V 3 bases short and J 4 bases short, with 9 bases between. This CDR3 comprises 13 residues. CDR3 sequence: CASSFGGGETQYF. CDR3 in DNA: TGTGCCAGCAGCTTCGGGGGAGGAGAGACCCAGTACTTC. Full variable domain (rest looked up from reference TRBV11-3 and TRBJ2-5): EAGVVQSPRYKIIEKKQPVAFWCNPISGHNTLYWYLQNLGQGPELLIRYENEEAVDDSQLPKDRFSAERLKGVDSTLKIQPAELGDSAVYLCASSFGGGETQYFGPGTRLLVL.

Here the CDR3 reads CASSPQGLAGGAQGTQYF. The CDR3 nucleotides read TGTGCCAGCAGTCCCCAAGGACTAGCGGGAGGGGCTCAGGGGACCCAGTACTTC. The chain joins TRBV6-2 or TRBV6-3 to TRBJ2-5; 15 nucleotides align to TRBD2. Germline CDR1 and CDR2: MNHEY and SVGEGT. The CDR3 covers 18 residues. V lost 5 bases and J lost 7; bases outside the gene matches: 14.

The chain couples TRBV5-1 to TRBJ1-6, with 8 bases matching TRBD1. CDR1 SGHRS and CDR2 YFSETQ come from the germline V gene. With V trimmed by 4 bases and J by 8 bases, 8 bases remained unmatched. The CDR3 runs to 15 residues. CDR3 residues: CASSPRTGTDSPLHF. The DNA for the CDR3 is TGCGCCAGCAGCCCCCGGACAGGGACAGATTCACCCCTCCACTTT.

This chain connects TRBV5-1 to TRBJ1-3; 8 bases match TRBD1. Germline V gene lookup returns CDR1 SGHRS and CDR2 YFSETQ. This CDR3 is 15 amino acids long. The junction had 4 bases not matched to a gene; V was cut back by 2 bases and J by 3 bases. The CDR3 DNA follows: TGCGCCAGCAGCTTTGCAGGGGGCGTTGGAAACACCATATATTTT. The encoded protein is CASSFAGGVGNTIYF.

This clone was seen a few times. The same CDR3 is also encoded by other DNA sequences in this sample. The chain recombines TRBV6-1 with TRBJ2-7, with unresolved D. Trimming stripped 3 bases from V and 4 bases from J, with 4 bases between. Germline-derived CDR1 and CDR2 are MNHNS and SASEGT. The CDR3 contains 11 residues. Here the CDR3 DNA reads TGTGCCAGCAGTGATAGATACGAGCAGTACTTC. Translation gives CASSDRYEQYF.

The rearrangement joins TRBV7-9 to TRBJ1-2; tentatively, D is TRBD1 (5 bases). The germline V gene encodes CDR1 SEHNR and CDR2 FQNEAQ (reference sequence). This CDR3 is built from 16 residues. V lost 3 bases to trimming and J lost 2 bases, with 16 bases between them. The CDR3 DNA is TGTGCCAGCAGCTTGGCGGGACTGACCAACAACTATGGCTACACCTTC. It specifies CASSLAGLTNNYGYTF.

The chain carries TRBV15 and TRBJ1-5; TRBD1 matches at 8 bases. Germline V gives CDR1 LNHNV, CDR2 YYDKDF (reference sequence). The CDR3 runs 17 residues. V was pared by 5 bases and J by 0 bases, with 9 bases of the junction left unmatched. CDR3 in DNA: TGTGCCACCAGCGGAAGGACAGGGATGTATAGCAATCAGCCCCAGCATTTT. It translates to CATSGRTGMYSNQPQHF.

This chain joins TRBV11-2 and TRBJ2-3; D gene unclear. V was pared by 1 base and J by 1 base, with 6 bases between. Germline V gives CDR1 SGHAT, CDR2 FQNNGV. This CDR3 is built from 14 residues. The CDR3 DNA is TGTGCCAGCAGCTTAGTTTCAGGCACAGATACGCAGTATTTT. Its protein is CASSLVSGTDTQYF.

The rearrangement uses TRBV2 and TRBJ1-1; TRBD1 matches 7 bases. Trimming cost V 8 bases and J 0 bases; bases outside gene matches: 3. The CDR3 covers 13 residues. Germline assignment: CDR1 SNHLY and CDR2 FYNNEI. CDR3 sequence reads: CASQGQMNTEAFF. DNA for the CDR3: TGTGCCAGCCAGGGACAGATGAACACTGAAGCTTTCTTT.

The V gene is TRBV7-3, the J gene TRBJ1-1; D perhaps matches TRBD1 (6 bases). The ends were cut back, 8 bases at V and 10 bases at J, with 17 bases in the middle. CDR1 SGHTA and CDR2 FQGTGA come from the germline V gene. The CDR3 consists of 12 residues. This chain's CDR3 is CASGRPGGGAFF. The CDR3 DNA sequence: TGTGCCAGCGGCAGACCGGGAGGGGGAGCTTTCTTT.